What follows are 27 T cell receptor beta chains derived from one specimen sequenced in a study of blood T cell repertoires in COVID-19. TCRdb's table, derived via immunoSEQ multiplex PCR, lists solely in-frame clones and lacks some. The table shows some 150,000 clones, with 70% to 85% occurring only once. The sequencing sample was made of PBMCs or T cells enriched from blood (not recorded which). The receptors here all came from a man aged 50 to 59 who had recovered from COVID-19.

V is TRBV2 and J is TRBJ1-1; 8 bases are a match to TRBD1. There are 15 residues in the CDR3. V gave up 5 bases and J gave up 4 bases; unmatched junction bases: 9. Germline V gene lookup returns CDR1 SNHLY and CDR2 FYNNEI. The DNA for the CDR3 is TGTGCCAGCAGTCAACCAGGGGGCGCGGGCACTGAAGCTTTCTTT. This codes for CASSQPGGAGTEAFF.

This clone was found a few times. The chain recombines TRBV19 with TRBJ1-1, with a tentative D call TRBD1 (5 bases). V lost 7 bases to trimming and J lost 4 bases, with 19 bases between them. CDR1 is LNHDA and CDR2 is SQIVND in the germline V gene (reference sequence). CDR3 length: 15 amino acids. CDR3 in amino acids: CASTKVEGSFTEAFF. Here the CDR3 DNA reads TGTGCCAGTACGAAGGTGGAGGGGAGCTTCACTGAAGCTTTCTTT.

This clone occurred once. The CDR3 nucleotides are TGTGCCAGCAGCTTTCTCCTCCAGGGGGTACATAATTCACCCCTCCACTTT. Its protein product is CASSFLLQGVHNSPLHF. The gene calls are TRBV5-6 and TRBJ1-6; 7 nucleotides line up with TRBD1. CDR1 and CDR2 from the germline V gene are SGHDT and YYEEEE. The CDR3 has 17 amino acids. Trimming took 2 bases from V and 5 from J; bases not matched to a gene: 10. Complete variable domain (other parts from reference TRBV5-6 and TRBJ1-6): DAGVTQSPTHLIKTRGQQVTLRCSPKSGHDTVSWYQQALGQGPQFIFQYYEEEERQRGNFPDRFSGHQFPNYSSELNVNALLLGDSALYLCASSFLLQGVHNSPLHFGNGTRLTVT.

This rearrangement joins TRBV10-2 to TRBJ2-2, with 7 bases fitting TRBD1. Germline trimming cut 8 bases from V and 5 bases from J; bases unmatched to any gene: 5. CDR1 is WSHSY and CDR2 is SAAADI in the germline V gene. This CDR3 contains 13 residues. This CDR3 is CASSTGVTGELFF. CDR3 DNA sequence: TGCGCCAGCTCTACAGGGGTTACCGGGGAGCTGTTTTTT.

The chain is built from TRBV7-2 and TRBJ1-1, with a possible D match to TRBD1 (5 bases). The CDR3 sequence is 14 residues long. Germline CDR1 is SGHTA and CDR2 is FQGNSA. Trimming stripped 1 base from V and 1 base from J, with 7 bases between. In DNA form, the CDR3 reads TGTGCCAGCAGCTTAGGACAGTCGAACACTGAAGCTTTCTTT. Encoded protein: CASSLGQSNTEAFF.

The rearrangement joins TRBV5-8 to TRBJ2-5; no clear D. This CDR3 has 12 amino acids. Germline V gives CDR1 SGHTS, CDR2 YDEGEE. Between the trimmed V and J ends, which lost 4 bases and 0 bases, there was a span of 4 bases. CDR3 region: CASSVYQETQYF. CDR3 in DNA: TGTGCCAGCAGCGTATACCAAGAGACCCAGTACTTC.

The V gene is TRBV5-8, the J gene TRBJ1-1; D perhaps matches TRBD1 (5 bases). CDR3 length: 14 residues. V shed 6 bases and J shed 1 base, with 13 bases lying between them. CDR1 is SGHTS, CDR2 YDEGEE, per germline. The CDR3 DNA reads as TGTGCCAGCACCCACGGTGGGGCGAACACTGAAGCTTTCTTT. Amino acid sequence: CASTHGGANTEAFF.

The chain carries TRBV20-1 and TRBJ1-1; 7 nucleotides align to TRBD1. The J segment lost 11 bases and the V segment lost 1 base, leaving 4 bases of the junction unmatched. The CDR3 is 11 amino acids. CDR1 DFQATT and CDR2 SNEGSKA come from the germline V gene (reference sequence). For the CDR3, the DNA is TGCAGTGCTAGAGGACCAGGGGGGGCTTTCTTT. Protein product: CSARGPGGAFF.

This chain uses TRBV7-2 with TRBJ2-7; D remains ambiguous. The CDR3 spans 14 residues. Trimming left V 5 bases short and J 0 bases short, with 11 bases between. Germline-derived CDR1 and CDR2 are SGHTA and FQGNSA. CDR3 in amino acids: CASSIETSSYEQYF. As DNA, the CDR3 is TGTGCCAGCAGCATTGAGACATCCTCCTACGAGCAGTACTTC.

This clone has only a few counts. The chain joins TRBV29-1 to TRBJ1-1; 11 bases are shared with TRBD1. CDR1 is SQVTM, CDR2 ANQGSEA, per germline. V dropped 3 bases and J dropped 11; count of bases not matched to a gene: 11. The CDR3 length is 14 residues. CDR3 in amino acids: CSVDWDRGVSGAFF. Here the CDR3 DNA reads TGCAGCGTTGATTGGGACAGGGGGGTATCTGGGGCTTTCTTT. The variable domain in full, completed from reference TRBV29-1 and TRBJ1-1, reads SAVISQKPSRDICQRGTSLTIQCQVDSQVTMMFWYRQQPGQSLTLIATANQGSEATYESGFVIDKFPISRPNLTFSTLTVSNMSPEDSSIYLCSVDWDRGVSGAFFGQGTRLTVV.

This chain connects TRBV5-4 to TRBJ2-5; maybe TRBD2 (5 bases). CDR3 size: 12 residues. V lost 1 base, J lost 5 bases, and 6 bases lay in between. Per the germline V gene, CDR1 is SGHNT and CDR2 is YYREEE (reference sequence). CDR3 region: CASSLPGETQYF. CDR3 in DNA: TGTGCCAGCAGCTTGCCGGGGGAGACCCAGTACTTC.

The V and J genes are TRBV10-3 and TRBJ2-1, with 10 bases identical to TRBD2. This CDR3 is built from 15 residues. The V gene end was trimmed by 8 bases and the J gene end by 8 bases; junction bases not matched to a gene: 12. The germline gives CDR1 ENHRY, CDR2 SYGVKD. The DNA of the CDR3 is TGTGCCATCCGAGTGCAAAGCGGGGGGGCGCATGAGCAGTTCTTC. It encodes CAIRVQSGGAHEQFF.

The CDR3 DNA reads as TGTGCCATCAGTGAGGGACAGGGCTATGGCTACACCTTC. This translates into CAISEGQGYGYTF. J is TRBJ1-2 and V is TRBV10-3; 8 bases line up with TRBD1. V lost 2 bases, J lost 4 bases, and 0 bases stayed unmatched. This CDR3 has 13 amino acids. Germline assignment: CDR1 ENHRY and CDR2 SYGVKD.

J is TRBJ1-6 and V is TRBV5-1; 7 positions agree with TRBD1. Germline lookup yields CDR1 SGHRS and CDR2 YFSETQ. The CDR3 is 13 residues long. Trimming removed 1 base from V and 8 bases from J; junction bases left unmatched: 0. In DNA form, the CDR3 reads TGCGCCAGCAGCTTGACAGGGGATTCACCCCTCCACTTT. Protein product: CASSLTGDSPLHF.

The V and J genes are TRBV16 and TRBJ1-5; 11 bases fit TRBD1. V shed 1 base, J shed 9 bases, and the junction held 11 bases outside the gene matches. This CDR3 spans 17 amino acids. Germline lookup yields CDR1 KGHSY and CDR2 FQNENV. The CDR3 coding sequence is TGTGCCAGCAGCCAATGGTGGGACAGGGGGTCCGGAAGGCCCCAGCATTTT. Translating it yields CASSQWWDRGSGRPQHF. Filled out from reference TRBV16 and TRBJ1-5, the complete variable domain reads GEEVAQTPKHLVRGEGQKAKLYCAPIKGHSYVFWYQQVLKNEFKFLISFQNENVFDETGMPKERFSAKCLPNSPCSLEIQATKLEDSAVYFCASSQWWDRGSGRPQHFGDGTRLSIL.

This chain connects TRBV24-1 to TRBJ1-5; D not certain. The germline V and J ends were trimmed by 2 bases and 4 bases, with 2 bases remaining between them. The CDR3 totals 12 residues. Germline CDR1 reads KGHDR; CDR2 reads SFDVKD. The CDR3 bases are TGTGCCACCAGTGATTCGAATCAGCCCCAGCATTTT. This sequence encodes CATSDSNQPQHF.

The V call is TRBV18, the J call TRBJ1-1; D gene ambiguous. Trimming took off 3 bases at V and 3 bases at J, with 14 bases between the two ends. The CDR3 totals 15 residues. From germline, CDR1 is KGHSH and CDR2 LQKENI. Written as DNA, the CDR3 is TGTGCCAGCTCACCTCAGGTCACTAGCGACACTGAAGCTTTCTTT. Translated: CASSPQVTSDTEAFF. The entire variable domain, with the rest obtained from reference TRBV18 and TRBJ1-1, is as follows: NAGVMQNPRHLVRRRGQEARLRCSPMKGHSHVYWYRQLPEEGLKFMVYLQKENIIDESGMPKERFSAEFPKEGPSILRIQQVVRGDSAAYFCASSPQVTSDTEAFFGQGTRLTVV.

The genes are TRBV18 and TRBJ2-6; no clear D. CDR3 length equals 15 residues. Trimming removed 1 base at V and 4 bases at J, with 8 bases between. CDR1 is KGHSH and CDR2 is LQKENI in the germline V gene. The CDR3 loop is CASSPLEAGANVLTF. CDR3 nucleotides: TGTGCCAGCTCACCACTGGAAGCGGGGGCCAACGTCCTGACTTTC.

The table lists this clone with a few counts. The J gene is TRBJ1-5, the V gene TRBV6-2 or TRBV6-3, with TRBD1 identical over 8 bases. The CDR3 is 16 residues long. V dropped 5 bases and J dropped 2; count of bases not matched to a gene: 8. Germline loops: CDR1 MNHEY, CDR2 SVGEGT. CDR3 protein: CASSLYRGEGNQPQHF. CDR3 bases: TGTGCCAGCAGTCTCTACAGGGGGGAAGGCAATCAGCCCCAGCATTTT.

The gene calls are TRBV29-1 and TRBJ2-2, with 9 bases matching TRBD1. V lost 6 bases to trimming and J lost 5 bases; unmatched junction nucleotides: 4. The CDR3 contains 13 residues. CDR1 and CDR2 (germline): SQVTM, ANQGSEA. The CDR3 protein is CSVRGTGTGELFF. The CDR3, as DNA: TGCAGCGTAAGAGGGACAGGGACCGGGGAGCTGTTTTTT.

The chain recombines TRBV28 with TRBJ2-1; 7 bases are shared with TRBD2. Germline loops: CDR1 MDHEN, CDR2 SYDVKM. This CDR3 is 12 amino acids long. V lost 5 bases and J lost 14; bases outside the gene matches: 9. Here the CDR3 reads CASSLPGGNEFF. In DNA, the CDR3 is TGTGCCAGCAGTCTCCCCGGGGGGAACGAGTTCTTC.

The chain joins TRBV30 to TRBJ1-4; no clear D gene. This CDR3 is 18 amino acids long. V lost 0 bases, J lost 0 bases, and 17 bases lay in between. Germline CDR1 and CDR2: GTSNPN and SVGIG (reference sequence). The CDR3 protein is CAWSVRQEGSATNEKLFF. As DNA, the CDR3 is TGTGCCTGGAGTGTACGGCAGGAAGGCAGTGCAACTAATGAAAAACTGTTTTTT.

The chain links TRBV9 to TRBJ1-2; D unresolved. Germline CDR1 and CDR2: SGDLS and YYNGEE. The ends were cut back, 2 bases at V and 8 bases at J, with 13 bases in the middle. The CDR3 sequence is 13 residues long. The CDR3: CASSVSQAIGYTF. The CDR3 bases are TGTGCCAGCAGCGTTAGTCAGGCGATCGGCTACACCTTC.

V is TRBV6-4 and J is TRBJ2-7; 9 bases line up with TRBD2. Losses at the gene ends were 4 bases for V and 6 bases for J; bases not matched to a gene: 7. CDR3 length equals 14 residues. Germline loops: CDR1 MRHNA, CDR2 SNTAGT. The CDR3 loop is CASSAGLATSEQYF. CDR3 sequence (DNA): TGTGCCAGCAGTGCCGGACTAGCGACATCCGAGCAGTACTTC.

The V gene is TRBV6-2 or TRBV6-3, the J gene TRBJ1-4, with D maybe TRBD1 (6 bases). V was cut by 5 bases and J by 0 bases, with 13 bases left in between. The CDR3 is made up of 16 amino acids. Germline V lookup: CDR1 MNHEY, CDR2 SVGEGT. The CDR3 spells CASSRPRTATNEKLFF. The CDR3 coding sequence is TGTGCCAGCAGTCGCCCTCGGACAGCAACTAATGAAAAACTGTTTTTT.

This clone was counted a single time. The rearrangement links TRBV6-5 to TRBJ1-4; 7 bases are shared with TRBD1. The germline gives CDR1 MNHEY, CDR2 SVGAGI. The junction had 11 bases not matched to a gene; V was cut back by 5 bases and J by 8 bases. The CDR3 consists of 15 residues. Written as DNA, the CDR3 is TGTGCCAGCAGTCCCACCGAGGGACAGCAAGAAAAACTGTTTTTT. This translates into CASSPTEGQQEKLFF.

This chain uses TRBV11-3 with TRBJ1-5; a possible D gene is TRBD1 (6 bases). Germline V gene data show CDR1 as SGHNT and CDR2 as YENEEA. CDR3 length equals 17 residues. V dropped 1 base and J dropped 0 bases, with 13 bases sitting between them. The CDR3 sequence is CASSLGGGPYSNQPQHF. DNA of the CDR3: TGTGCCAGCAGCTTAGGGGGGGGCCCCTATAGCAATCAGCCCCAGCATTTT. Based on the CDR3 plus reference TRBV11-3 and TRBJ1-5, the full variable domain is EAGVVQSPRYKIIEKKQPVAFWCNPISGHNTLYWYLQNLGQGPELLIRYENEEAVDDSQLPKDRFSAERLKGVDSTLKIQPAELGDSAVYLCASSLGGGPYSNQPQHFGDGTRLSIL.